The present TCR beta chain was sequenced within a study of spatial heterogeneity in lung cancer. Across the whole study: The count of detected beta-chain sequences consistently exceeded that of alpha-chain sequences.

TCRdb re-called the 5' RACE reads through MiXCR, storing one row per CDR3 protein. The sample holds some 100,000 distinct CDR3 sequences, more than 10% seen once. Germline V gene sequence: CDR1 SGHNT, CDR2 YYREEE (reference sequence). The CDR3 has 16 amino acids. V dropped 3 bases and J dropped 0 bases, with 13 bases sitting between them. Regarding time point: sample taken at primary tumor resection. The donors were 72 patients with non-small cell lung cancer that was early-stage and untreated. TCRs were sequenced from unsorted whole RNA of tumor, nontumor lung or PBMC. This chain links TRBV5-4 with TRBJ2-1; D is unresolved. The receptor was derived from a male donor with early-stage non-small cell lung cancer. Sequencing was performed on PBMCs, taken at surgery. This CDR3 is CASSSLPESSYNEQFF. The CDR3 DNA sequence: TGTGCCAGCAGCTCCCTCCCCGAGAGCTCCTACAATGAGCAGTTCTTC.